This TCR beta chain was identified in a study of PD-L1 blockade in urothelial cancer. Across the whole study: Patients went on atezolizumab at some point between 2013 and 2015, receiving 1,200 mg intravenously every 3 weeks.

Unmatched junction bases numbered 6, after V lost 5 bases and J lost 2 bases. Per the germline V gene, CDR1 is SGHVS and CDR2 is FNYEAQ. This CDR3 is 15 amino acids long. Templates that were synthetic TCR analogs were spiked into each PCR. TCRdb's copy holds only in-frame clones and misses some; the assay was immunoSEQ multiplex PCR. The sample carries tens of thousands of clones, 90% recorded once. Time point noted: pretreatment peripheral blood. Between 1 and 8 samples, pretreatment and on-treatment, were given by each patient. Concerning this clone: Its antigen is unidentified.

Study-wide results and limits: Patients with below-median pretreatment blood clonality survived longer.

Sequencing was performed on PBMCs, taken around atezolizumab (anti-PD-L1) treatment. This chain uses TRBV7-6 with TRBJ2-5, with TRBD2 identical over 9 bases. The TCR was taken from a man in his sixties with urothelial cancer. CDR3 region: CASSPRLAAQETQYF. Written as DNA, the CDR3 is TGTGCCAGCAGCCCCCGACTAGCGGCACAAGAGACCCAGTACTTC. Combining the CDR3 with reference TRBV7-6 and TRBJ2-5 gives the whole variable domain GAGVSQSPRYKVTKRGQDVALRCDPISGHVSLYWYRQALGQGPEFLTYFNYEAQQDKSGLPNDRFSAERPEGSISTLTIQRTEQRDSAMYRCASSPRLAAQETQYFGPGTRLLVL.